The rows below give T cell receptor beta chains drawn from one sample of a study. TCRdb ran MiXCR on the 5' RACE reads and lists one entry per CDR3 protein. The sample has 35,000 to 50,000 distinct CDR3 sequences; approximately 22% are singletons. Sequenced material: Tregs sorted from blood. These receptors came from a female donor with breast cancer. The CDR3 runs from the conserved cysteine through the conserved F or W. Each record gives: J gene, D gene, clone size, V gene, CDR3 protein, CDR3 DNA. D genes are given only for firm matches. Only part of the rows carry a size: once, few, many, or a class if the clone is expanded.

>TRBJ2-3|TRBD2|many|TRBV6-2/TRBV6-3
CASSTRTSGRTDTQYF
TGTGCCAGCAGTACGAGAACTAGCGGGAGAACAGATACGCAGTATTTT
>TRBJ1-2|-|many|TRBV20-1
CSARDTGILSGYTF
TGCAGTGCTAGGGATACAGGGATCCTTTCTGGCTACACCTTC
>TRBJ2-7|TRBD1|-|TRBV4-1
CASSQGGTGISEQYF
TGCGCCAGCAGCCAAGGGGGGACAGGTATCTCCGAGCAGTACTTC
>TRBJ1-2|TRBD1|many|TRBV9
CASSTGQGVNGYTF
TGTGCCAGCAGCACCGGACAGGGTGTCAATGGCTACACCTTC
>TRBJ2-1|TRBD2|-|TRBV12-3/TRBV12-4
CASTRGGISYNEQFF
TGTGCCAGCACCCGGGGGGGGATATCCTACAATGAGCAGTTCTTC
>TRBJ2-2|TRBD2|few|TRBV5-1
CASSGGGNTGELFF
TGCGCCAGCAGTGGCGGGGGGAACACCGGGGAGCTGTTTTTT
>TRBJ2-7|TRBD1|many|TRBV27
CASSLGQGAPYEQYF
TGTGCCAGCAGTCTAGGACAGGGGGCGCCTTACGAGCAGTACTTC
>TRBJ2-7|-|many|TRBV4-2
CASSQDPDEQYF
TGTGCCAGCAGCCAAGATCCCGACGAGCAGTACTTC
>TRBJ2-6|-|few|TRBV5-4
CASSSGPLRANVLTF
TGTGCCAGCAGCTCCGGGCCTCTGAGGGCCAACGTCCTGACTTTC
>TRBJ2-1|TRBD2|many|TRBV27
CASNLAGGTDEQFF
TGTGCCAGCAATCTAGCGGGAGGGACCGATGAGCAGTTCTTC
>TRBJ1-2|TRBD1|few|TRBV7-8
CASSATGGYSGYTF
TGTGCCAGCAGCGCGACAGGGGGCTACTCTGGCTACACCTTC
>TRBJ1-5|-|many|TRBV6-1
CASSDLIQVISNQPQHF
TGTGCCAGCAGTGATTTGATACAGGTTATTAGCAATCAGCCCCAGCATTTT
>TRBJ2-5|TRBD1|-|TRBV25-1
CASSSGRGIQETQYF
TGTGCCAGTTCCTCTGGCAGGGGGATTCAAGAGACCCAGTACTTC
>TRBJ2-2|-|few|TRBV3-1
CASSQGPRGGELFF
TGTGCCAGCAGCCAAGGCCCCCGGGGCGGGGAGCTGTTTTTT
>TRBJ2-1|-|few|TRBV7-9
CASSLRDYNEQFF
TGTGCCAGCAGCCTCCGCGACTACAATGAGCAGTTCTTC
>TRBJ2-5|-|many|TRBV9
CASSPRQASGETQYF
TGTGCCAGCAGCCCAAGACAGGCCTCGGGCGAGACCCAGTACTTC
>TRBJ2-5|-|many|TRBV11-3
CASSLTGKETQYF
TGTGCCAGCAGCTTAACCGGGAAAGAGACCCAGTACTTC
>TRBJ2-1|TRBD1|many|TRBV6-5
CASSLNMPGQGSYNEQFF
TGTGCCAGCAGTCTAAATATGCCGGGACAGGGGTCCTACAATGAGCAGTTCTTC
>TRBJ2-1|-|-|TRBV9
CASSLSGSGEGVEQFF
TGTGCCAGCAGCCTGAGCGGCAGCGGGGAGGGGGTTGAGCAGTTCTTC
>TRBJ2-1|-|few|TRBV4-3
CASSHRKGNYNEQFF
TGCGCCAGCAGCCATAGGAAAGGGAACTACAATGAGCAGTTCTTC
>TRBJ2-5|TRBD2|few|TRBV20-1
CSPDGAAGGFGETQYF
TGCAGTCCGGACGGCGCAGCGGGAGGTTTCGGAGAGACCCAGTACTTC
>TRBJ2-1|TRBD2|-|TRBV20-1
CGAPLAGVGNEQFF
TGCGGTGCCCCACTAGCGGGAGTTGGCAATGAGCAGTTCTTC
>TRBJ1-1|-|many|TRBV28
CASSDMGGTEAFF
TGTGCCAGCAGCGACATGGGAGGCACTGAAGCTTTCTTT
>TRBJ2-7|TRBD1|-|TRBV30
CAWSPRDRLIEQYF
TGTGCCTGGAGCCCACGGGACAGGCTCATCGAGCAGTACTTC
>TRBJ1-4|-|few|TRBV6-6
CASSFRDMGEKLFF
TGTGCCAGCAGTTTCCGGGACATGGGGGAAAAACTGTTTTTT
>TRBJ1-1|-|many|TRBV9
CASSVTRTGEAFF
TGTGCCAGCAGCGTAACCCGAACGGGAGAAGCTTTCTTT
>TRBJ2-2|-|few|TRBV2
CASSDEFRSGGELFF
TGTGCCAGCAGTGACGAGTTTAGGAGTGGCGGGGAGCTGTTTTTT
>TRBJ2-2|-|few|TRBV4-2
CASSQERTNTGELFF
TGTGCCAGCAGCCAAGAAAGAACGAACACCGGGGAGCTGTTTTTT
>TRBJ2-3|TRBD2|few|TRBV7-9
CASSVGYQLAARTDTQYF
TGTGCCAGCAGCGTGGGGTATCAACTAGCGGCTCGCACAGATACGCAGTATTTT
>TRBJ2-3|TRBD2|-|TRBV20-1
CSARPGLAVVDTQYF
TGCAGTGCTAGGCCGGGACTAGCAGTCGTAGATACGCAGTATTTT
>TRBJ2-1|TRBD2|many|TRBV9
CASSLLAGGPDEQFF
TGTGCCAGCAGCCTCCTAGCGGGAGGGCCGGATGAGCAGTTCTTC
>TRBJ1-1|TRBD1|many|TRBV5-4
CASSWGQGGAFF
TGTGCCAGCAGCTGGGGACAGGGAGGAGCTTTCTTT
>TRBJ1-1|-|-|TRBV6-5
CASSYEANTEAFF
TGTGCCAGCAGTTACGAGGCGAACACTGAAGCTTTCTTT
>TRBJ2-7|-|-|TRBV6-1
CASSEQGGLDEQYF
TGTGCCAGCAGTGAGCAGGGTGGTTTGGACGAGCAGTACTTC
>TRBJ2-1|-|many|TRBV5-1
CASSQNENEQFF
TGCGCCAGCAGCCAAAATGAGAATGAGCAGTTCTTC
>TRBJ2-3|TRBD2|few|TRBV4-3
CASSPGSGREFVGTDTQYF
TGCGCCAGCAGCCCGGGGAGCGGGAGAGAATTCGTCGGGACAGATACGCAGTATTTT
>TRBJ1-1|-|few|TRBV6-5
CASSYFGPDGSMNTEAFF
TGTGCCAGCAGTTACTTTGGCCCGGACGGCTCCATGAACACTGAAGCTTTCTTT
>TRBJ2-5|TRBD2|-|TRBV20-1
CSARPPAGGLETQYF
TGCAGTGCTAGGCCTCCGGCGGGAGGATTGGAGACCCAGTACTTC
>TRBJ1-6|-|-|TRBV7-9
CASSLEGPDDDSLHF
TGTGCCAGCAGCTTAGAGGGGCCGGACGATGATTCCCTCCACTTT
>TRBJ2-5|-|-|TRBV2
CASTTLQETQYF
TGTGCCAGCACCACCCTCCAAGAGACCCAGTACTTC
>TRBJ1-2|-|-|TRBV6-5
CASSYRASGYGYTF
TGTGCCAGCAGTTACCGGGCAAGTGGCTATGGCTACACCTTC
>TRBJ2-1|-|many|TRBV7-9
CASASNEQFF
TGTGCCAGCGCCAGCAATGAGCAGTTCTTC
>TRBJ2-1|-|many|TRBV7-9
CASSLDSRDEQFF
TGTGCCAGCAGCTTAGACTCGCGAGATGAGCAGTTCTTC
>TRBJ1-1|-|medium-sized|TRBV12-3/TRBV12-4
CASGRDLNTEAFF
TGTGCCAGCGGAAGGGATCTGAACACTGAAGCTTTCTTT
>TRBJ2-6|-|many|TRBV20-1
CSARAPRAGANVLTF
TGCAGTGCTAGAGCTCCCAGGGCTGGGGCCAACGTCCTGACTTTC
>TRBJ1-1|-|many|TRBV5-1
CASSFRSNTEAFF
TGCGCCAGCAGCTTCAGGTCGAACACTGAAGCTTTCTTT
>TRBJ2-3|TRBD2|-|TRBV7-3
CASSLVASGRTDTQYF
TGTGCCAGCAGCTTAGTAGCTAGCGGGAGAACAGATACGCAGTATTTT
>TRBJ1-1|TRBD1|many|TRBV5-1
CASSPGQGNTEAFF
TGCGCCAGCAGCCCGGGACAGGGGAACACTGAAGCTTTCTTT
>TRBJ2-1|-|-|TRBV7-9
CASSLGGVNEQFF
TGTGCCAGCAGCTTAGGCGGGGTGAATGAGCAGTTCTTC
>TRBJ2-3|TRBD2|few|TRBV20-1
CSARPGGSGRRDTQYF
TGCAGTGCCCGCCCGGGTGGTAGCGGGAGAAGAGATACGCAGTATTTT
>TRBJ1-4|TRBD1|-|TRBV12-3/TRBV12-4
CASSQRGTAGEKLFF
TGTGCCAGCAGCCAGCGAGGGACAGCAGGTGAAAAACTGTTTTTT
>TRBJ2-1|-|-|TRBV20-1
CSARDFGRANEQFF
TGCAGTGCTAGAGATTTTGGGCGAGCCAATGAGCAGTTCTTC
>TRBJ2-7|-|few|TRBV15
CATSRNTYEQYF
TGTGCCACCAGCAGAAACACCTACGAGCAGTACTTC
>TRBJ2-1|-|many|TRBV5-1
CASSSNNEQFF
TGCGCCAGCAGCTCGAACAATGAGCAGTTCTTC
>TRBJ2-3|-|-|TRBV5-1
CASSLVGITDTQYF
TGCGCCAGCAGCTTGGTCGGGATCACAGATACGCAGTATTTT